The 2 T cell receptor beta chains listed next were all sequenced from one sample in a study of Ad26.COV2.S vaccination and SARS-CoV-2 variants. Treatment of the sample: around 19 received Ad26.COV2.S at low or high dose, single or two shots; 5 received placebo; per-sample allocation not given. After the first vaccine or placebo injection, samples were drawn on day 63. Assay used: immunoSEQ multiplex PCR; TCRdb lists only in-frame clones, some missing. This table has about 680,000 clones, roughly 90% appearing once. Sequences were derived from peripheral blood, sampled in a trial of Ad26.COV2.S vaccine versus placebo. The receptors derive from a person between 18 and 65 years old who received the Ad26.COV2.S COVID-19 vaccine or a placebo.

The chain joins TRBV7-4 to TRBJ1-2, with 11 nucleotides matching TRBD1. With 5 bases clipped from V and 7 bases from J, the junction kept 9 bases outside the gene matches. The germline CDR1 and CDR2 sequences are SGHVT and SQSDAQ. The CDR3 covers 15 residues. DNA for the CDR3: TGTGCCAGCAGCCCCGCCGGGACAGGGGGAGGTGGCTACACCTTC. It is translated as CASSPAGTGGGGYTF.

V usage is TRBV5-1 and J usage is TRBJ1-1; 7 positions agree with TRBD1. V lost 4 bases and J lost 0; bases outside the gene matches: 3. This CDR3 has 14 residues. Germline values: CDR1 SGHRS, CDR2 YFSETQ. In DNA, the CDR3 is TGCGCCAGCAGCCCCGACAGGGTGAACACTGAAGCTTTCTTT. As protein: CASSPDRVNTEAFF.